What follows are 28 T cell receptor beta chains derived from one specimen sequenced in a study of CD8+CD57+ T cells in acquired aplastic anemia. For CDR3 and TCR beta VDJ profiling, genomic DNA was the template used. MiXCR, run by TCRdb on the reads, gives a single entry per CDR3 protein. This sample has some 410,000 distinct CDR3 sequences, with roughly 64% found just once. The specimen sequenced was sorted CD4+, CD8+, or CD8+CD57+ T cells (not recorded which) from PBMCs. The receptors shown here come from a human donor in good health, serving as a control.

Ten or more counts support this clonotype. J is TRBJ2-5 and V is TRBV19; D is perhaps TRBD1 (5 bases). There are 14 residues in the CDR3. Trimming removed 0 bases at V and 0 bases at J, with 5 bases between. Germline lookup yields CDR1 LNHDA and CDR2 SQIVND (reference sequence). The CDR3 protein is CASSIDRDQETQYF. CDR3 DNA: TGTGCCAGTAGTATAGACAGGGACCAAGAGACCCAGTACTTC.

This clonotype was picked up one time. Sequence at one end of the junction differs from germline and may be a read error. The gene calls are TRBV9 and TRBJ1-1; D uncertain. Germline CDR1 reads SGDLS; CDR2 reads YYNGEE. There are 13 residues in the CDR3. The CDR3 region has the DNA TGTGCCAGCAGCCGAGATGAAGGACTTGAATATGGCTTT. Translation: CASSRDEGLEYGF.

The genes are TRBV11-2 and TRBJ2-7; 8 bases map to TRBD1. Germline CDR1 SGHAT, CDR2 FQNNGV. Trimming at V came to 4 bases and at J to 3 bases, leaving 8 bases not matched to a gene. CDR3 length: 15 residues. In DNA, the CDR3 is TGTGCCAGCAGCTACGGGACAGGCCTGATCTACGAGCAGTACTTC. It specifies CASSYGTGLIYEQYF.

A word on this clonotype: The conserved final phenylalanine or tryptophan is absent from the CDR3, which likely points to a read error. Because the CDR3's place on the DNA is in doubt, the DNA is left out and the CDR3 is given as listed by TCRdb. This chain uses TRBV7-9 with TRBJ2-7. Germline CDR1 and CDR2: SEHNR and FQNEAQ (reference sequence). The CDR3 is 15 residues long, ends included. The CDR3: CASSLVDWAYCDKYL.

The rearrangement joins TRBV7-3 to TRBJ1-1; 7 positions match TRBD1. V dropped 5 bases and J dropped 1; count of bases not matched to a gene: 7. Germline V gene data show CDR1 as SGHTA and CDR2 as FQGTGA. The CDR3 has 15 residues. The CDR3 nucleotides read TGTGCCAGCAGCGATTACAGGGGCCCGAACACTGAAGCTTTCTTT. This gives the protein CASSDYRGPNTEAFF. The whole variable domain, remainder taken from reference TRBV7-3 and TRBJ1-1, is GAGVSQTPSNKVTEKGKYVELRCDPISGHTALYWYRQSLGQGPEFLIYFQGTGAADDSGLPNDRFFAVRPEGSVSTLKIQRTERGDSAVYLCASSDYRGPNTEAFFGQGTRLTVV.

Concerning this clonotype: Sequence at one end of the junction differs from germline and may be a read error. CDR3 DNA: TGCAGCGCTAGTGATTTCAGACAAGGGACCCAGTACTTC. Amino acid sequence: CSASDFRQGTQYF. The chain combines TRBV20-1 with TRBJ2-5, with no clear D. Germline V gene sequence: CDR1 DFQATT, CDR2 SNEGSKA (reference sequence). This CDR3 spans 13 amino acids.

The CDR3 region has the DNA TGCGCCAGCAGCCAAGACCGGGGGACAAAGTACGAGCAGTACTTC. It yields the protein CASSQDRGTKYEQYF. This rearrangement joins TRBV4-1 to TRBJ2-7; the D call may be TRBD1 or TRBD2 (6 bases each). Trimming left V 0 bases short and J 4 bases short, with 13 bases between. Germline V gives CDR1 MGHRA, CDR2 YSYEKL. The CDR3 is 15 residues long.

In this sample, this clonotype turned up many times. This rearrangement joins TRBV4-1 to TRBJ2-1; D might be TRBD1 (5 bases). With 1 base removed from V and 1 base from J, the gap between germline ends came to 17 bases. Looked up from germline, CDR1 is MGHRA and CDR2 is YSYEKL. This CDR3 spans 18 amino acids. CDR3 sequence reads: CASSQVDMGLMSYNEQFF. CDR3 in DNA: TGCGCCAGCAGCCAAGTCGATATGGGGCTCATGTCCTACAATGAGCAGTTCTTC.

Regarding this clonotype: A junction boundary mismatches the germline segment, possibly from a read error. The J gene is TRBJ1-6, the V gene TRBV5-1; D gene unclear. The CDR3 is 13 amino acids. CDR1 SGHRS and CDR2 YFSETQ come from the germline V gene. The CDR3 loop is CASMDGARIPLHF. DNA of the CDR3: TGTGCCAGCATGGACGGCGCAAGGATCCCCCTCCACTTT.

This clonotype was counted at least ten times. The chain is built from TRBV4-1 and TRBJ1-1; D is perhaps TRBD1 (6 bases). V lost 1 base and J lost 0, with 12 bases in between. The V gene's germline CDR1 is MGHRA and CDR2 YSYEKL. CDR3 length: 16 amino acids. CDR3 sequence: CASSQGTAFMNTEAFF. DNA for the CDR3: TGCGCCAGCAGCCAAGGGACAGCTTTCATGAACACTGAAGCTTTCTTT.

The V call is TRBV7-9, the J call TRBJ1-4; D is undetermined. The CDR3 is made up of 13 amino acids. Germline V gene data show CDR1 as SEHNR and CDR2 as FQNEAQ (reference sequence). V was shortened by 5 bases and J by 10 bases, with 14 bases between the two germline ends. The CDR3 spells CASSPRGHGKLFF. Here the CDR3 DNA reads TGTGCCAGCAGCCCTCGTGGGCATGGAAAACTGTTTTTT.

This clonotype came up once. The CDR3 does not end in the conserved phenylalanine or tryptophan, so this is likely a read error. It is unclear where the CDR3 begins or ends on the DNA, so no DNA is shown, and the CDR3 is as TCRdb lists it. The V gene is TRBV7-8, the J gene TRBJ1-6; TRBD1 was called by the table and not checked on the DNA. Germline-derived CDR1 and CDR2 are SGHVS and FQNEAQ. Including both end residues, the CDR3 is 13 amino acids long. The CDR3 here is CASSSPGHFDEQY.

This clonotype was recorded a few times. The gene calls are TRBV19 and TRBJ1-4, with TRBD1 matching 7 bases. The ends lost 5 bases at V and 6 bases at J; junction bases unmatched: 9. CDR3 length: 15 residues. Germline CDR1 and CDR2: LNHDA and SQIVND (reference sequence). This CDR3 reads CASSANRGNDEKLFF. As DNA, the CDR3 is TGTGCCAGTAGTGCTAACAGGGGAAACGATGAAAAACTGTTTTTT.

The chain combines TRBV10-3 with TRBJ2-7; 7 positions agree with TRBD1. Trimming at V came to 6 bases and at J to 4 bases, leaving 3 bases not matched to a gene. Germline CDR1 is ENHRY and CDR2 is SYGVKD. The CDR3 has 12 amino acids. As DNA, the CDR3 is TGTGCCATCAGCCGGACAGGTTACGAGCAGTACGTC. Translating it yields CAISRTGYEQYV.

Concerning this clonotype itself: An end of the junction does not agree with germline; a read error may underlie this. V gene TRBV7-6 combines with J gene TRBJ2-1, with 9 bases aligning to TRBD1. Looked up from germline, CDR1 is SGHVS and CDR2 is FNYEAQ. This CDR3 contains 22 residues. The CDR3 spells CASSQEGIGQGLPRGFYNEQLF. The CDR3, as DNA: TGTGCCAGCAGCCAAGAGGGAATTGGACAGGGGCTACCGAGGGGGTTTTACAATGAGCAGCTCTTC.

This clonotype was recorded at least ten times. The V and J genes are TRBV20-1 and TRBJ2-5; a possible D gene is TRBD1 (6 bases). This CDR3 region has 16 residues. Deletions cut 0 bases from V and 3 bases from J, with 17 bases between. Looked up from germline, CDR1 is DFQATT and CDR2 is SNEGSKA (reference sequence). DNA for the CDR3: TGCAGTGCTAGAGATCTTTGGACAGTGACGAAAGAGACCCAGTACTTC. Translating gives CSARDLWTVTKETQYF.

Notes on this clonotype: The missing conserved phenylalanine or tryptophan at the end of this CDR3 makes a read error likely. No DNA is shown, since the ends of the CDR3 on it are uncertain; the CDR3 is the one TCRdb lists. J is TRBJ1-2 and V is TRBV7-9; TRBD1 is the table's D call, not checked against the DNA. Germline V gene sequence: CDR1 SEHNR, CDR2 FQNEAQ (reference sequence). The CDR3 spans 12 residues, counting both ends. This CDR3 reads CASTIHRANTEA.

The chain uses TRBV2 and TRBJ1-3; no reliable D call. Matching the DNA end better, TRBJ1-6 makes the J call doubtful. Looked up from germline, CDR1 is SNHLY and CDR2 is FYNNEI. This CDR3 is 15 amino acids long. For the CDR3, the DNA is TGTGCCAGCAGTGAAGACGGCCGCTCAAGTTTACCCCTCCACTTT. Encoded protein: CASSEDGRSSLPLHF.

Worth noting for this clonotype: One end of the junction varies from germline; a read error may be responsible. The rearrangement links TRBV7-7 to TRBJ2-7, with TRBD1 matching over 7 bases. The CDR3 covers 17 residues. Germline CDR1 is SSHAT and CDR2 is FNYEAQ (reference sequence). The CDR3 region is CASSIGGSSYEQYEQYF. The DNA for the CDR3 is TGTGCTAGCAGCATAGGGGGCAGCTCCTACGAGCAGTACGAGCAGTACTTC.

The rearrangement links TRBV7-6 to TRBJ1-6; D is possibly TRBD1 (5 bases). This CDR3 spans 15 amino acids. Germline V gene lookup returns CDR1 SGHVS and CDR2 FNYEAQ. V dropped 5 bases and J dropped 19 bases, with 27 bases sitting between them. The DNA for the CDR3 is TGTGCCAGCAGCCGCCGCGAGGGGAAGAGCAGATCTTCGCACTTT. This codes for CASSRREGKSRSSHF. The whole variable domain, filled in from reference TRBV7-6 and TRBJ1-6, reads GAGVSQSPRYKVTKRGQDVALRCDPISGHVSLYWYRQALGQGPEFLTYFNYEAQQDKSGLPNDRFSAERPEGSISTLTIQRTEQRDSAMYRCASSRREGKSRSSHFGNGTRLTVT.

The chain's CDR3 is CSAPEQGAGKAFF. The CDR3, as DNA: TGCAGTGCCCCTGAACAGGGGGCTGGGAAAGCTTTCTTT. The gene calls are TRBV20-1 and TRBJ1-1; TRBD1 agrees at 9 bases. Germline V gives CDR1 DFQATT, CDR2 SNEGSKA (reference sequence). V gave up 6 bases and J gave up 9 bases; unmatched junction bases: 11. The CDR3 is made up of 13 amino acids.

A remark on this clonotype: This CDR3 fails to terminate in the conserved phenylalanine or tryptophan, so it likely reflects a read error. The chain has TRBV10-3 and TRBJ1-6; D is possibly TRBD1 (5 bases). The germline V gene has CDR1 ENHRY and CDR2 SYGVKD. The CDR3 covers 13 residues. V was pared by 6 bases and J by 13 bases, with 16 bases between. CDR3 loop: CAISVAGNTPLHG. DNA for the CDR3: TGTGCCATCAGCGTAGCAGGGAATACCCCCCTCCACGGT.

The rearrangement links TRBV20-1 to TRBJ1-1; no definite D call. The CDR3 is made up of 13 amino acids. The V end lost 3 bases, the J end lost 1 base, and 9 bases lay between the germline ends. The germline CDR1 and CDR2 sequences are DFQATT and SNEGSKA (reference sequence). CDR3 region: CSASRQRNTEAFF. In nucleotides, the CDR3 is TGCAGTGCTAGTCGTCAGCGGAACACTGAAGCTTTCTTT.

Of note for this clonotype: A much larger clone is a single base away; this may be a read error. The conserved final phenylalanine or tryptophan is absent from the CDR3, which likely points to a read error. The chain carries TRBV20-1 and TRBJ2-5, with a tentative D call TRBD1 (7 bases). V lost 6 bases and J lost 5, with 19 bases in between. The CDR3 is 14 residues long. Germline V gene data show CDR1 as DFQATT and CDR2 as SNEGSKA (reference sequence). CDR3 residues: CSARQGGPRETQYL. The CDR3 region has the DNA TGCAGTGCCAGGCAGGGGGGCCCTAGGGAGACCCAGTACCTC.

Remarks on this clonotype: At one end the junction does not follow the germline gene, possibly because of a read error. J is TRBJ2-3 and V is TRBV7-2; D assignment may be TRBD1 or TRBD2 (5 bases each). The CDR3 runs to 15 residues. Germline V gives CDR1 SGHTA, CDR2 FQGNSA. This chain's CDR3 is CASSFGHGEPATEYF. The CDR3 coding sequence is TGTGCCAGCAGTTTCGGACACGGGGAACCAGCTACGGAGTATTTT.

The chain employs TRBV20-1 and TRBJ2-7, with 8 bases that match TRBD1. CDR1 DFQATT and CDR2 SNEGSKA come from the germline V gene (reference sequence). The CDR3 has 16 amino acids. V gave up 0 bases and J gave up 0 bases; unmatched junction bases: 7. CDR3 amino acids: CSARDPSRGPSYEQYF. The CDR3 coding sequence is TGCAGTGCTAGAGACCCATCCAGGGGGCCCTCCTACGAGCAGTACTTC.

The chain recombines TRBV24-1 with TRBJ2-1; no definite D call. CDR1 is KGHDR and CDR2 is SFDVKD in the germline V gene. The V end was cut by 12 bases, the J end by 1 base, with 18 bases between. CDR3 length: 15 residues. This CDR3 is CAGSEMGSSYNEQFF. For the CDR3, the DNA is TGTGCCGGCAGTGAGATGGGTTCGTCCTACAATGAGCAGTTCTTC.

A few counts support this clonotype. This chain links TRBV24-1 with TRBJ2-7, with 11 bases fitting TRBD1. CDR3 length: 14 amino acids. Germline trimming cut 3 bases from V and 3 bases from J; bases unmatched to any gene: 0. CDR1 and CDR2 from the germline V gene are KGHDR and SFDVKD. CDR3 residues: CATSDGTGGYEQYF. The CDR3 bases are TGTGCCACCAGTGATGGGACAGGGGGCTACGAGCAGTACTTC.